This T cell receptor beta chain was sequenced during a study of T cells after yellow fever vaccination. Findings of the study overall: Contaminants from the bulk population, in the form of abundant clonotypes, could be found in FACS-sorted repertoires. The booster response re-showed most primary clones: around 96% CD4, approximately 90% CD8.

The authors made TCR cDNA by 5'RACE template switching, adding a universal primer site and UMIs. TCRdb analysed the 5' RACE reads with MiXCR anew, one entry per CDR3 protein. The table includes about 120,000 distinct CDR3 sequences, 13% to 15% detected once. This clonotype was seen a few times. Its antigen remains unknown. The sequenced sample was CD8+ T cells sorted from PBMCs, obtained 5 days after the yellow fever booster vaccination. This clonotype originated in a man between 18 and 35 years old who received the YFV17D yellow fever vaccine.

The CDR3, as DNA: TGTGCCAGCAGTTTAATGGGGAGCGGGGCATACAATGAGCAGTTCTTC. Residues: CASSLMGSGAYNEQFF. The chain recombines TRBV27 with TRBJ2-1; 7 bases fit TRBD2. Germline loops: CDR1 MNHEY, CDR2 SMNVEV (reference sequence). J gave up 4 bases and V 2 bases, and 8 bases lay outside the gene matches. The CDR3 contains 16 residues.